A single T cell receptor (beta chain) is shown here with its context. This clone occurred many times. Its antigen remains unidentified. Per-base quality was not reported, and no clone a single base away is much larger than it. Patient enrollment in ICON started in the first half of 2016, and the final patient was enrolled in the second half of 2018. In a subcohort of 76 patients, fresh tumor and matched uninvolved tissue were collected for in-depth immune analyses, with TCR sequencing among those analyses. No cell sorting was done, and TCR sequencing was instead run on DNA isolated from bulk tissue. TCR sequencing with the immunoSEQ assay provided the T-cell fraction in tumor and uninvolved lung tissue. In the authors' own workflow: For survival analysis, patients were divided into high (upper tertile) and low (lower two tertiles) T-cell fraction groups, which were compared by log-rank test. A signed-rank test was used to check for differences in T-cell fraction between paired tumor and uninvolved lung. TCRdb limited this immuneACCESS table to in-frame rearrangements with V and J called. A share of clones is missing; checked studies link under half to unresolved V genes, and the rest is unexplained. V and J calls and clone size are those listed in that table; D and trimming were worked out from the DNA. This sample has approximately 15,000 clones in its table, and over 35% of those were observed once. The ten largest make up 15% to 20% of the sample.

The data were obtained in a study of tumor-infiltrating lymphocytes in localized non-small cell lung cancer (dated by TCRdb to the early 2020s). At the level of the whole study: The cohort covered several histologies, both smokers and never-smokers, and patients whose samples were collected after neoadjuvant chemotherapy. Each patient contributed resected tumor tissue and uninvolved lung tissue from the same patient, described as non-adjacent to the tumor. The same patients underwent several integrated assays, with TCR sequencing performed together with flow cytometry, multiplex immunofluorescence, RNA-seq, exome sequencing and proteomics. The overall ICON cohort was composed of around 140 surgical patients with localized non-small cell lung cancer whose tumors were resected. A total of approximately 56 patients were included in the paired tumor versus uninvolved lung comparison of immunoSEQ T-cell fraction.

From the cysteine through the phenylalanine, the CDR3 covers 12 amino acids. The DNA shown is the 36-base CDR3, in frame from base 1. V gives up 5 bases and J gives up 7 bases, and the segment between their germline ends measures 8 bases. CDR1 and CDR2 are read off the germline V gene as MRHNA and SNTAGT. Broader findings and caveats from the paper: Consistent with immunofluorescence CD3 counts, TCRbeta sequencing supported greater T cell infiltration in tumors than in uninvolved lung tissue. Because assay coverage varied across patients depending on available tissue quantity, TCR sequencing was performed for only a subset of the cohort. Recurrence-free survival showed no association with tumor T-cell fraction from TCR sequencing (p = 0.61). Because different pieces of the same tissue were used for different assays, technical variation could not be separated from intratumor heterogeneity. The TCR-derived T-cell fraction showed no difference between the flow cytometry-defined immunotypes IM1 (good prognosis) and IM2 (poor prognosis).

The sequenced sample was lung tumor tissue. The TCR sequence derives from a human donor with non-small cell lung cancer. The chain is encoded by TRBV6-4 joined to TRBJ1-4; the D gene lacks a confident call. In nucleotide form, the sequence is TGTGCCAGCAGTCTCAAGGGTGAAAAACTGTTTTTT. It codes for CASSLKGEKLFF.